These 10 T cell receptor beta chains originate from one sample sequenced in a study of blood T cells in healthy people across ages. It was with a sample-barcoded 5' primer and a J-beta primer mix that a second PCR of roughly 6 to 12 cycles was run. One entry per CDR3 protein results from TCRdb running MiXCR on the 5' RACE reads. The sample lists approximately 670,000 distinct CDR3 sequences; approximately 40% were seen once. Sequencing was performed on blood. These receptors were collected from a man at least 80 years old in good health.

Only a few counts were recorded for this clonotype. This sequence joins TRBV15 and TRBJ1-6, with TRBD1 identical over 7 bases. Per the germline V gene, CDR1 is LNHNV and CDR2 is YYDKDF (reference sequence). This CDR3 has 14 residues. V dropped 4 bases and J dropped 6; count of bases not matched to a gene: 3. The CDR3 reads CATSKGQPNSPLHF. The CDR3 DNA reads as TGTGCCACCAGCAAGGGACAGCCTAATTCACCCCTCCACTTT.

V is TRBV6-5 and J is TRBJ2-3, with TRBD1 as a possible D gene (5 bases). The germline gives CDR1 MNHEY, CDR2 SVGAGI. Trimming shortened V by 4 bases and J by 3 bases, and 17 bases separated the two germline ends. This CDR3 is 16 amino acids long. The CDR3 loop reads CASSFEAGLSTDTQYF. The CDR3 DNA follows: TGTGCCAGCAGTTTCGAAGCAGGGTTAAGTACAGATACGCAGTATTTT.

J is TRBJ2-7 and V is TRBV7-2; TRBD2 matches at 10 bases. V lost 1 base to trimming and J lost 6 bases; unmatched junction nucleotides: 18. Germline V lookup: CDR1 SGHTA, CDR2 FQGNSA. This CDR3 spans 19 amino acids. In DNA form, the CDR3 reads TGTGCCAGCAGCTTAGTAGGTGTTATAGGACTAGCGGCGGGGGGCGAGCAGTACTTC. Translated: CASSLVGVIGLAAGGEQYF.

On this clonotype: The junction departs from the called germline gene at one end, perhaps through a read error. The J gene is TRBJ2-5, the V gene TRBV20-1; 7 bases are shared with TRBD2. CDR3 length: 15 amino acids. Germline-derived CDR1 and CDR2 are DFQATT and SNEGSKA (reference sequence). CDR3 nucleotides: TGCAGTGTTAGAATGACTAGCAGAAGTCCAGAGACCCAGTACTTC. Translating it yields CSVRMTSRSPETQYF.

This clonotype was counted a single time. V usage is TRBV7-2 and J usage is TRBJ1-5; tentative D call: TRBD1 (6 bases). Germline V CDR1 and CDR2: SGHTA, FQGNSA. V was trimmed by 1 base and J by 6 bases, leaving 13 bases between them. The CDR3 is 15 residues long. The CDR3 reads CASSLGGGGIQPQHF. Written as DNA, the CDR3 is TGTGCCAGCAGCTTAGGCGGGGGCGGGATTCAGCCCCAGCATTTT.

This clonotype turned up a few times. The V gene is TRBV25-1, the J gene TRBJ2-3; D is ambiguous. V was cut by 1 base and J by 4 bases, with 9 bases left in between. This CDR3 is built from 14 residues. Germline V CDR1 and CDR2: MGHDK, SYGVNS. CDR3: CASSELDTSDTQYF. CDR3 DNA sequence: TGTGCCAGCAGTGAATTAGACACCTCAGATACGCAGTATTTT.

This clonotype showed up just once. Just one base apart from a much larger clone, this may be a read error. The rearrangement links TRBV7-2 to TRBJ2-1, with D possibly being TRBD2 (6 bases). Germline CDR1 reads SGHTA; CDR2 reads FQGNSA. The CDR3 length is 16 residues. The ends were cut back, 6 bases at V and 8 bases at J, with 23 bases in the middle. CDR3 protein: CASSTRISGVGYEQFF. Here the CDR3 DNA reads TGTGCCAGCAGTACTAGGATTAGCGGAGTCGGATATGAGCAGTTCTTC.

This clonotype was detected many times. The chain uses TRBV29-1 and TRBJ2-5; tentatively, D is TRBD1 (5 bases). V lost 2 bases, J lost 4 bases, and 5 bases lay in between. There are 11 residues in the CDR3. Per the germline V gene, CDR1 is SQVTM and CDR2 is ANQGSEA. Here the CDR3 reads CSVERGETQYF. In nucleotides, the CDR3 is TGCAGCGTTGAAAGGGGAGAGACCCAGTACTTC.

The V gene is TRBV9, the J gene TRBJ1-2, with D unclear. CDR3 length: 14 residues. Germline CDR1 is SGDLS and CDR2 is YYNGEE. The V and J ends lost 5 bases and 0 bases respectively, with 11 bases between them. The CDR3 here is CASRQELPNYGYTF. The CDR3 DNA is TGTGCCAGCAGGCAAGAACTCCCTAACTATGGCTACACCTTC.

The chain recombines TRBV6-1 with TRBJ2-3; no clear D gene. Germline CDR1 and CDR2: MNHNS and SASEGT. This CDR3 has 13 residues. The germline V and J ends were trimmed by 10 bases and 1 base, with 12 bases remaining between them. In DNA, the CDR3 is TGTGCCACCGGAGTAGCCGGCACAGATACGCAGTATTTT. Protein: CATGVAGTDTQYF.